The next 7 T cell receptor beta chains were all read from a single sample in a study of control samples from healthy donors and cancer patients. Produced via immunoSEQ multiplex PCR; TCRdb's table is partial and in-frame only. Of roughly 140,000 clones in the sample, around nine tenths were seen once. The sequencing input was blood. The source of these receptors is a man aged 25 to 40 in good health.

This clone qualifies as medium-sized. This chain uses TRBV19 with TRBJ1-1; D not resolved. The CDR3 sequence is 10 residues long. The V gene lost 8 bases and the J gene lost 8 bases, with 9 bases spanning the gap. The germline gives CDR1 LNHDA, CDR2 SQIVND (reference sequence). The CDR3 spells CASGWGEAFF. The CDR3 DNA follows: TGTGCCAGTGGGTGGGGAGAAGCTTTCTTT.

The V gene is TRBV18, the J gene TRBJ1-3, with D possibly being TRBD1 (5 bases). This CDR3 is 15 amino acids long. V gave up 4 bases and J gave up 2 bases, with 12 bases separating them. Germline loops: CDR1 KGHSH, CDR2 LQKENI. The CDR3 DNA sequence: TGTGCCAGCTCACGTGACCGGGGCCCTGGAAACACCATATATTTT. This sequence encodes CASSRDRGPGNTIYF.

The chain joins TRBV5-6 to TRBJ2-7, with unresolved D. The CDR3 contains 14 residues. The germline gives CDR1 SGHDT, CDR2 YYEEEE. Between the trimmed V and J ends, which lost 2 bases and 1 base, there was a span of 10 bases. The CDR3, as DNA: TGTGCCAGCAGCTTTCTGGACGGATCCTACGAGCAGTACTTC. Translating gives CASSFLDGSYEQYF.

CDR3 sequence reads: CSASRSEFRPQHF. CDR3 coding DNA: TGCAGTGCTAGTCGGTCCGAATTTCGGCCCCAGCATTTT. The chain is built from TRBV20-1 and TRBJ1-5, with no clear D. This CDR3 is built from 13 residues. CDR1 is DFQATT, CDR2 SNEGSKA, per germline (reference sequence). The ends were cut back, 3 bases at V and 9 bases at J, with 15 bases in the middle.

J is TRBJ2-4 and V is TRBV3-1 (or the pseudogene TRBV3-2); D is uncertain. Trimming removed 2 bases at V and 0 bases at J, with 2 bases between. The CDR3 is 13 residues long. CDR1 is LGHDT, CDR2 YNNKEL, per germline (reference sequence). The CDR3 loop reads CASSQLAKNIQYF. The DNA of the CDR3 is TGTGCCAGCAGCCAATTAGCCAAAAACATTCAGTACTTC.

This CDR3 is CASSVSSSGSSYEQYF. CDR3 sequence (DNA): TGTGCCAGCAGTGTATCCTCCTCCGGGAGCTCCTACGAGCAGTACTTC. The rearrangement uses TRBV25-1 and TRBJ2-7, with D perhaps matching TRBD2 (6 bases). Germline V gene sequence: CDR1 MGHDK, CDR2 SYGVNS. This CDR3 region has 16 residues. Trimming pared 4 bases from V and 0 bases from J, leaving 16 bases between.

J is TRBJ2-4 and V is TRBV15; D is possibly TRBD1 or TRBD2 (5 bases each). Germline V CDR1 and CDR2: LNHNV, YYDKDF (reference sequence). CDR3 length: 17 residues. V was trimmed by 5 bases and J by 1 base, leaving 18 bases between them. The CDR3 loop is CATSLVTGGGAKNIQYF. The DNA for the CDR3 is TGTGCCACCAGCCTGGTAACAGGAGGTGGGGCCAAAAACATTCAGTACTTC.